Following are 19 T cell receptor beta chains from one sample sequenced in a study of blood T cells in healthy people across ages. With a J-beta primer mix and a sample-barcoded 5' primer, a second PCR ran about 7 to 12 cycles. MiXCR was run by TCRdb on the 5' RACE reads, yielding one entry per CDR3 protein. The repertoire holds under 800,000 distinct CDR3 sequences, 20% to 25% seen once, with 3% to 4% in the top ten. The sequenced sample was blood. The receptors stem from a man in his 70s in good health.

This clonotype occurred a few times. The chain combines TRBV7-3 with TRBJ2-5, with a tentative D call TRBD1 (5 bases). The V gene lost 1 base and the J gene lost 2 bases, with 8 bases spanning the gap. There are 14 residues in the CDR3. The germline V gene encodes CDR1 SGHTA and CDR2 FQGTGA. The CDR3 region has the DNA TGTGCCAGCAGCTTAAATCCAGGGCAAGAGACCCAGTACTTC. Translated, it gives CASSLNPGQETQYF.

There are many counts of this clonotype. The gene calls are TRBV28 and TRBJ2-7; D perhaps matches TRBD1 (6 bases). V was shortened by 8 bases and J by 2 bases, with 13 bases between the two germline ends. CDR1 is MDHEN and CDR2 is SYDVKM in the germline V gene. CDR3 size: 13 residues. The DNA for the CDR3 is TGTGCCAGCTACACAGGGATCCCCTACGAGCAGTACTTC. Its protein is CASYTGIPYEQYF.

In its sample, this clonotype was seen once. The CDR3 reads CSAFPGQGIAEQYF. CDR3 sequence (DNA): TGCAGTGCTTTTCCGGGACAGGGGATTGCCGAGCAGTACTTC. This chain uses TRBV20-1 with TRBJ2-5, with 10 bases identical to TRBD1. The J call is doubtful: the DNA matches TRBJ2-7 better. The CDR3 spans 14 residues. CDR1 is DFQATT, CDR2 SNEGSKA, per germline (reference sequence).

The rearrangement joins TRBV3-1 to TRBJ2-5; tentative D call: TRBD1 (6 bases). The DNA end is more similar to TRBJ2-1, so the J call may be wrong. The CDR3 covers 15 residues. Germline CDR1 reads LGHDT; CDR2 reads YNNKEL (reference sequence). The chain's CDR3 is CASSRGGSPYNEQFF. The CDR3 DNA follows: TGTGCCAGCAGCCGAGGGGGTTCGCCTTACAATGAGCAGTTCTTC.

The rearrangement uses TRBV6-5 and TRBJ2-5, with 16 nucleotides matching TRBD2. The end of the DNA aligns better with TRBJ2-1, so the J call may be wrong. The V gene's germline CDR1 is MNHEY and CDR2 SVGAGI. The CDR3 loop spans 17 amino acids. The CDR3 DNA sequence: TGTGCCAGCAGTTACTCGGGACTAGCGGGAGGGCCGGCTGAGCAGTTCTTC. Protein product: CASSYSGLAGGPAEQFF.

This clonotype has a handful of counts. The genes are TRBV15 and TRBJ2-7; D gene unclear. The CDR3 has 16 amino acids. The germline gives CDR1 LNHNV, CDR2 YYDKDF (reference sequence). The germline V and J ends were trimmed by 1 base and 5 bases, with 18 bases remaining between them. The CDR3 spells CATSRVPYRVGHEQYF. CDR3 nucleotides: TGTGCCACCAGCAGAGTCCCCTACCGGGTGGGCCACGAGCAGTACTTC.

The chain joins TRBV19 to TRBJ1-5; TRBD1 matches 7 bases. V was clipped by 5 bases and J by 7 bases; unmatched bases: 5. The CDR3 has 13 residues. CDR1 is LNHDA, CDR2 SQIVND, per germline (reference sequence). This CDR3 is CASSWDSTQPQHF. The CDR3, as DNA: TGTGCCAGTAGTTGGGACAGTACCCAGCCCCAGCATTTT. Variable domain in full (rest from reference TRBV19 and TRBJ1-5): DGGITQSPKYLFRKEGQNVTLSCEQNLNHDAMYWYRQDPGQGLRLIYYSQIVNDFQKGDIAEGYSVSREKKESFPLTVTSAQKNPTAFYLCASSWDSTQPQHFGDGTRLSIL.

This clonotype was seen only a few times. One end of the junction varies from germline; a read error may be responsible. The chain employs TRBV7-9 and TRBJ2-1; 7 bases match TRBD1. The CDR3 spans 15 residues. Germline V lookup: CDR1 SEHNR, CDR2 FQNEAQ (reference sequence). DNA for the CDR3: TGTGCCAGCAGGGGTTGGACAGGTCCAGGGCAGGCCGGGGTCTTC. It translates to CASRGWTGPGQAGVF.

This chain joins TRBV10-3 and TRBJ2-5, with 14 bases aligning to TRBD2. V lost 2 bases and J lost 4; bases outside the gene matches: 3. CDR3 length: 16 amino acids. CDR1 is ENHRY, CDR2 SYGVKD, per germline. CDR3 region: CAISEPGLAGGETQYF. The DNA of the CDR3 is TGTGCCATCAGTGAGCCTGGACTAGCGGGAGGAGAGACCCAGTACTTC.

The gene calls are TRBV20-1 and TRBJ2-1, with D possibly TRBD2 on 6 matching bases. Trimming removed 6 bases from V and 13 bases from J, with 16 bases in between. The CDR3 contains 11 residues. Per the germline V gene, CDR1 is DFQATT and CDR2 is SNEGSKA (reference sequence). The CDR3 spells CSALLGEVQFF. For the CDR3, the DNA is TGCAGTGCGCTCTTGGGGGAGGTACAGTTCTTC.

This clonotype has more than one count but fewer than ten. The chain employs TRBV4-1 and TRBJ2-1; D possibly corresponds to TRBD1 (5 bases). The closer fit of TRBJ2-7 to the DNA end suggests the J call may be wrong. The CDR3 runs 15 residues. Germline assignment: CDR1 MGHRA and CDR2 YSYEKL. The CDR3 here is CASSQAAGSSYEQYF. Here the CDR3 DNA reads TGCGCCAGCAGCCAAGCGGCAGGGTCCTCCTACGAGCAGTACTTC.

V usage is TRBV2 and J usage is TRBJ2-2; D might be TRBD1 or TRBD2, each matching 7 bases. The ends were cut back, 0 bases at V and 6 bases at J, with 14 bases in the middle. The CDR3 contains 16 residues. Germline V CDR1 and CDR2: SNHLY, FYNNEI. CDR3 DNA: TGTGCCAGCAGTGAAGCGGGAGGGGGCGTCGCCGGGGAGCTGTTTTTT. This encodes CASSEAGGGVAGELFF.

Written as DNA, the CDR3 is TGTGCCAGCAGTTTCCCACTTACCCAGAGGAATGAGCAGTTCTTC. Translated, it gives CASSFPLTQRNEQFF. The rearrangement joins TRBV6-2 or TRBV6-3 to TRBJ2-1; D ambiguous. V lost 4 bases and J 7 bases, leaving 17 bases between the germline ends. The CDR3 extends over 15 amino acids. The V gene's germline CDR1 is MNHEY and CDR2 SVGEGT.

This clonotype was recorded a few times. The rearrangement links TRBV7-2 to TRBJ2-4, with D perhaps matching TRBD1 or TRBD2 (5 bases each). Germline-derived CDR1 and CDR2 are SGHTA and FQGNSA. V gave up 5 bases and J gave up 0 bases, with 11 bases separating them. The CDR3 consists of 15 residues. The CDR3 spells CASSPGRLAKNIQYF. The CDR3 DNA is TGTGCCAGCAGCCCGGGACGGCTAGCCAAAAACATTCAGTACTTC.

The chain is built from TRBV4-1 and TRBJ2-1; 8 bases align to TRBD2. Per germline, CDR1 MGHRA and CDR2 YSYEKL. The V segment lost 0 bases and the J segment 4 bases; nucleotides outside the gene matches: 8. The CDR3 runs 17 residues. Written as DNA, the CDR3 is TGCGCCAGCAGCCAAGAACGGCTAGCGGGTGATTACAATGAGCAGTTCTTC. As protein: CASSQERLAGDYNEQFF.

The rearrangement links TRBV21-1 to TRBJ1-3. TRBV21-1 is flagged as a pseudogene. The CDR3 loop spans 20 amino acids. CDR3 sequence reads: CASSKGGEERARLSGNTIYF. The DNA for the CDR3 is TGTGCCAGCAGCAAAGGGGGAGAGGAGAGGGCCCGACTCTCTGGAAACACCATATATTTT.

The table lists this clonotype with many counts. The CDR3 DNA is TGCGCCAGCAGCTTGGAAAGAGGGACACAAGAGACCCAGTACTTC. This translates into CASSLERGTQETQYF. This sequence joins TRBV5-1 and TRBJ2-5; a possible D gene is TRBD1 (6 bases). V was pared by 0 bases and J by 2 bases, with 11 bases between. The CDR3 runs to 15 residues. Germline CDR1 SGHRS, CDR2 YFSETQ.

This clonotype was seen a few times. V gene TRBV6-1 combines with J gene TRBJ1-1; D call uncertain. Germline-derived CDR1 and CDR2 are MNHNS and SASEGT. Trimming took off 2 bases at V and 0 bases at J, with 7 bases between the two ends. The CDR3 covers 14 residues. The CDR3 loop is CASSEQIMNTEAFF. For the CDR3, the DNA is TGTGCCAGCAGTGAACAGATTATGAACACTGAAGCTTTCTTT.

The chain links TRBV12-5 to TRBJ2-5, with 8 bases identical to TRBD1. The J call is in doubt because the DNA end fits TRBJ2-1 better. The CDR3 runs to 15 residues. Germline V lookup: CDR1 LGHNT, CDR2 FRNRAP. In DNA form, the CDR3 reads TGTGCTAGTGGTTTGGGACAGGGGCTATACAATGAGCAGTTCTTC. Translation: CASGLGQGLYNEQFF.